The clone carrying this TCR beta chain occurred a few times. A sample-barcoded 5' primer and a J-beta primer mix were used in a second PCR of about 7 to 11 cycles. TCRdb fed the 5' RACE reads into MiXCR, producing one record per CDR3 protein. The repertoire includes over 1,300,000 distinct CDR3 sequences, almost 60% of them detected once, and 6.5% to 8.5% sits in the top ten. Germline assignment: CDR1 SEHNR and CDR2 FQNEAQ (reference sequence). Trimming left V 6 bases short and J 4 bases short, with 13 bases between. CDR3 length: 13 amino acids. The data stem from a study of blood T cells in healthy people across ages.

Material: blood. This receptor was obtained from a man between 18 and 29 years old in good health. The J gene is TRBJ2-7, the V gene TRBV7-9; maybe TRBD2 (5 bases). For the CDR3, the DNA is TGTGCCAGCAGTCCCCGGGATTTTTACGAGCAGTACTTC. Translating it yields CASSPRDFYEQYF. The variable domain in full, with the rest retrieved from reference TRBV7-9 and TRBJ2-7, is DTGVSQNPRHKITKRGQNVTFRCDPISEHNRLYWYRQTLGQGPEFLTYFQNEAQLEKSRLLSDRFSAERPKGSFSTLEIQRTEQGDSAMYLCASSPRDFYEQYFGPGTRLTVT.